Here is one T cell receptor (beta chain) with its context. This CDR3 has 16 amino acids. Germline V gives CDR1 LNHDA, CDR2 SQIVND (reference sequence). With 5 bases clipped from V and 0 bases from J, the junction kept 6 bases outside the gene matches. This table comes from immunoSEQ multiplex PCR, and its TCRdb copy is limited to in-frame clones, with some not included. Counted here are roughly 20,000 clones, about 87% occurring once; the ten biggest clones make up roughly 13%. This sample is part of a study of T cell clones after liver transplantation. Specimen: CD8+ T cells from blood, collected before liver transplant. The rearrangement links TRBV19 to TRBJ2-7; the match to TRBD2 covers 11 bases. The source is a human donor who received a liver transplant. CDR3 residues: CASSPGLADYSYEQYF. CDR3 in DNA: TGTGCCAGTAGTCCGGGACTAGCGGATTACTCCTACGAGCAGTACTTC.